Below are 28 T cell receptor beta chains sequenced from a single sample in a study of control samples from healthy donors and cancer patients. Produced via immunoSEQ multiplex PCR; TCRdb's table is partial and in-frame only. The data show 100,000 or so clones, roughly nine tenths seen once. The specimen was blood. The receptors shown here come from a woman in her thirties in good health.

This clone was seen a few times. The J gene is TRBJ2-5, the V gene TRBV24-1, with D hard to call. Germline loops: CDR1 KGHDR, CDR2 SFDVKD. Trimming removed 1 base from V and 0 bases from J, with 11 bases in between. CDR3 length: 16 amino acids. The CDR3 protein is CATSDFESENQETQYF. The DNA of the CDR3 is TGTGCCACCAGTGATTTTGAGTCAGAGAACCAAGAGACCCAGTACTTC.

The V gene is TRBV19, the J gene TRBJ1-1; 11 bases map to TRBD1. CDR3 size: 15 residues. CDR1 and CDR2 from the germline V gene are LNHDA and SQIVND (reference sequence). The junction had 5 bases not matched to a gene; V was cut back by 4 bases and J by 4 bases. DNA of the CDR3: TGTGCCAGTAGTACCGGCGGGACAGGGGGCACTGAAGCTTTCTTT. Its translation is CASSTGGTGGTEAFF.

This clone was observed once. This same CDR3 is encoded by further DNA sequences in the sample. The chain is built from TRBV12-3 or TRBV12-4 and TRBJ2-7; D is unresolved. The CDR3 runs 11 residues. Trimming removed 4 bases at V and 4 bases at J, with 5 bases between. The CDR3 region is CASSSGYEQYF. The CDR3 DNA is TGTGCCAGCAGTTCCGGATACGAGCAGTACTTC.

The J gene is TRBJ1-5, the V gene TRBV4-2, with TRBD1 identical over 10 bases. V lost 0 bases to trimming and J lost 4 bases; unmatched junction nucleotides: 3. In germline, CDR1 is LGHNA, CDR2 YNFKEQ. This CDR3 comprises 16 residues. The chain's CDR3 is CASSQDEGQGNQPQHF. The CDR3 nucleotides are TGTGCCAGCAGCCAAGATGAGGGACAGGGGAATCAGCCCCAGCATTTT.

The J gene is TRBJ1-5, the V gene TRBV6-5; D is unclear. The CDR3 totals 15 residues. V lost 5 bases, J lost 4 bases, and 15 bases lay in between. Germline V gene lookup returns CDR1 MNHEY and CDR2 SVGAGI. CDR3 nucleotide sequence: TGTGCCAGCAGTCTCATGTCCAAAGGAAATCAGCCCCAGCATTTT. Amino acids: CASSLMSKGNQPQHF.

As concerns this clone: Relative to the germline gene, one junction end is altered; a read error may explain this. The chain couples TRBV27 to TRBJ2-2; TRBD2 aligns across 12 bases. Germline assignment: CDR1 MNHEY and CDR2 SMNVEV (reference sequence). This CDR3 is 16 amino acids long. The CDR3 region is CASRALAGGPTVELFF. The CDR3, as DNA: TGTGCCAGCAGGGCACTAGCGGGGGGCCCGACCGTGGAGCTGTTTTTT.

V usage is TRBV11-3 and J usage is TRBJ1-3; D is possibly TRBD1 (5 bases). Between the trimmed V and J ends, which lost 5 bases and 6 bases, there was a span of 11 bases. CDR3 length equals 13 residues. Germline V gene data show CDR1 as SGHNT and CDR2 as YENEEA. The chain's CDR3 is CASSRSDTNTIYF. CDR3 coding DNA: TGTGCCAGCAGCCGGTCGGACACAAACACCATATATTTT.

The rearrangement joins TRBV3-1 (or the pseudogene TRBV3-2) to TRBJ2-5; 9 bases align to TRBD1. Germline CDR1 reads LGHDT; CDR2 reads YNNKEL (reference sequence). This CDR3 has 16 amino acids. V lost 0 bases and J lost 2; bases outside the gene matches: 4. CDR3 in DNA: TGTGCCAGCAGCCAAGAAAGGACAGGGGTGCAAGAGACCCAGTACTTC. Translated, it gives CASSQERTGVQETQYF.

The V gene is TRBV5-1, the J gene TRBJ1-1, with 10 bases aligning to TRBD1. The CDR3 extends over 16 amino acids. Trimming took 6 bases from V and 1 from J; bases not matched to a gene: 9. CDR1 is SGHRS and CDR2 is YFSETQ in the germline V gene. CDR3 bases: TGCGCCAGCACGTTCGACAGGGGGCTGAGGAACACTGAAGCTTTCTTT. Translating it yields CASTFDRGLRNTEAFF. Supplemented by reference TRBV5-1 and TRBJ1-1, the full variable domain reads KAGVTQTPRYLIKTRGQQVTLSCSPISGHRSVSWYQQTPGQGLQFLFEYFSETQRNKGNFPGRFSGRQFSNSRSEMNVSTLELGDSALYLCASTFDRGLRNTEAFFGQGTRLTVV.

The chain recombines TRBV7-8 with TRBJ1-2; TRBD1 agrees at 10 bases. The V and J ends lost 5 bases and 4 bases, in that order; junction bases with no gene match: 10. CDR1 is SGHVS, CDR2 FQNEAQ, per germline. This CDR3 has 16 amino acids. The CDR3 loop reads CASSPYRQGAGYGYTF. The CDR3 DNA reads as TGTGCCAGCAGCCCATACCGACAGGGGGCAGGCTATGGCTACACCTTC.

V is TRBV6-1 and J is TRBJ1-3, with a tentative D call TRBD1 (5 bases). Between the trimmed V and J ends, which lost 2 bases and 5 bases, there was a span of 10 bases. The germline V gene has CDR1 MNHNS and CDR2 SASEGT. The CDR3 runs 14 residues. The DNA of the CDR3 is TGTGCCAGCAGTGAAATAAGGGGTCGAAACACCATATATTTT. Amino acid sequence: CASSEIRGRNTIYF.

The V gene is TRBV7-3, the J gene TRBJ2-2; the match to TRBD1 covers 7 bases. Germline V gene lookup returns CDR1 SGHTA and CDR2 FQGTGA. The V segment lost 5 bases and the J segment 5 bases; nucleotides outside the gene matches: 8. This CDR3 is 15 amino acids long. CDR3 coding DNA: TGTGCCAGCAGCCGTACAGGGGTTCGGACCGGGGAGCTGTTTTTT. The encoded protein is CASSRTGVRTGELFF.

The chain has TRBV5-4 and TRBJ1-2; D unresolved. Germline V lookup: CDR1 SGHNT, CDR2 YYREEE (reference sequence). The V gene lost 0 bases and the J gene lost 3 bases, with 3 bases spanning the gap. CDR3 size: 12 residues. The CDR3 nucleotides are TGTGCCAGCAGCTTGGATGACTATGGCTACACCTTC. Translated: CASSLDDYGYTF.

This clone was found once. This chain's CDR3 is CASSGNPYNEQFF. CDR3 bases: TGTGCCAGCAGTGGGAATCCATACAATGAGCAGTTCTTC. The gene calls are TRBV2 and TRBJ2-1; no clear D gene. Trimming took 4 bases from V and 4 from J, leaving 8 bases between them. The CDR3 spans 13 residues. CDR1 and CDR2 from the germline V gene are SNHLY and FYNNEI.

V and J are TRBV7-2 and TRBJ1-6; D is possibly TRBD1 (5 bases). Per the germline V gene, CDR1 is SGHTA and CDR2 is FQGNSA. Trimming stripped 2 bases from V and 9 bases from J, with 17 bases between. The CDR3 runs 16 residues. The CDR3 bases are TGTGCCAGCAGCTTAATGAGGCGCCAGAGGGGTTCACCCCTCCACTTT. The encoded protein is CASSLMRRQRGSPLHF.

The rearrangement joins TRBV7-2 to TRBJ1-2, with TRBD1 identical over 7 bases. The CDR3 runs 15 residues. Germline V gene sequence: CDR1 SGHTA, CDR2 FQGNSA. Trimming took 3 bases from V and 3 from J; bases not matched to a gene: 7. CDR3 protein: CASSFDRASDYGYTF. The CDR3 DNA sequence: TGTGCCAGCAGCTTCGACAGGGCTAGCGACTATGGCTACACCTTC. The full variable domain, its missing parts supplied by reference TRBV7-2 and TRBJ1-2, is GAGVSQSPSNKVTEKGKDVELRCDPISGHTALYWYRQSLGQGLEFLIYFQGNSAPDKSGLPSDRFSAERTGGSVSTLTIQRTQQEDSAVYLCASSFDRASDYGYTFGSGTRLTVV.

The J gene is TRBJ1-1, the V gene TRBV10-3; TRBD1 aligns across 8 bases. Germline V gene lookup returns CDR1 ENHRY and CDR2 SYGVKD. This CDR3 contains 14 residues. V lost 5 bases, J lost 0 bases, and 2 bases stayed unmatched. This CDR3 reads CAISRQGLNTEAFF. Written as DNA, the CDR3 is TGTGCCATCAGTCGACAGGGGTTGAACACTGAAGCTTTCTTT.

The chain links TRBV3-1 (or the pseudogene TRBV3-2) to TRBJ1-1; 10 positions match TRBD1. Germline trimming cut 4 bases from V and 2 bases from J; bases unmatched to any gene: 10. Germline V CDR1 and CDR2: LGHDT, YNNKEL (reference sequence). CDR3 length: 17 amino acids. The CDR3 region is CASSPTTGGARNTEAFF. The CDR3 DNA follows: TGTGCCAGCAGCCCGACGACAGGGGGCGCGAGAAACACTGAAGCTTTCTTT.

V usage is TRBV2 and J usage is TRBJ2-7; 9 bases agree with TRBD1. The V gene's germline CDR1 is SNHLY and CDR2 FYNNEI. Trimming cost V 7 bases and J 4 bases; bases outside gene matches: 5. CDR3 size: 13 residues. CDR3 protein: CASMTGGVYEQYF. CDR3 coding DNA: TGTGCCAGCATGACAGGGGGGGTGTACGAGCAGTACTTC.

The gene calls are TRBV6-5 and TRBJ1-2; D unclear. Germline V gene lookup returns CDR1 MNHEY and CDR2 SVGAGI. This CDR3 has 11 amino acids. Trimming cost V 7 bases and J 8 bases, with 11 bases left between them. Here the CDR3 reads CASKQVGGYTF. For the CDR3, the DNA is TGTGCCAGCAAGCAGGTCGGAGGCTACACCTTC.

The chain couples TRBV7-6 to TRBJ2-2, with 11 bases aligning to TRBD2. Looked up from germline, CDR1 is SGHVS and CDR2 is FNYEAQ. The J segment lost 6 bases and the V segment lost 4 bases, leaving 13 bases of the junction unmatched. The CDR3 covers 18 residues. The CDR3 DNA reads as TGTGCCAGCAGCTCCCGTAAGCTTAGCGGGGGGGCCTCCGGGGAGCTGTTTTTT. Residues: CASSSRKLSGGASGELFF.

The chain carries TRBV6-5 and TRBJ1-2; D perhaps matches TRBD1 (6 bases). Germline V gene lookup returns CDR1 MNHEY and CDR2 SVGAGI. Trimming removed 0 bases at V and 5 bases at J, with 13 bases between. The CDR3 totals 15 residues. CDR3 loop: CASSYSRERGYGYTF. The CDR3 DNA reads as TGTGCCAGCAGTTACTCGAGGGAGAGGGGGTATGGCTACACCTTC.

The table lists this clone with a few counts. This chain links TRBV12-3 or TRBV12-4 with TRBJ1-2, with D uncertain. This CDR3 comprises 13 residues. The V and J ends lost 6 bases and 4 bases respectively, with 12 bases between them. The CDR3, as DNA: TGTGCCAGCAGCGCGGGATTAGGCTATGGCTACACCTTC. Its translation is CASSAGLGYGYTF.

This clone was detected once. The V gene is TRBV19, the J gene TRBJ1-2; no definite D call. CDR3 length equals 16 residues. CDR1 and CDR2 (germline): LNHDA, SQIVND (reference sequence). The ends were cut back, 5 bases at V and 4 bases at J, with 20 bases in the middle. The CDR3 sequence: CASSRSQVGQSYGYTF. As DNA, the CDR3 is TGTGCCAGTAGTCGGAGCCAGGTCGGGCAGAGCTATGGCTACACCTTC.

This chain joins TRBV3-1 (or the pseudogene TRBV3-2) and TRBJ2-1, with TRBD2 identical over 14 bases. This CDR3 comprises 17 residues. Germline assignment: CDR1 LGHDT and CDR2 YNNKEL (reference sequence). Trimming at V came to 6 bases and at J to 1 base, leaving 5 bases not matched to a gene. The CDR3 reads CASSQGTSGGSYNEQFF. The DNA of the CDR3 is TGTGCCAGCAGTCAGGGGACTAGCGGGGGTTCCTACAATGAGCAGTTCTTC.

V is TRBV6-2 or TRBV6-3 and J is TRBJ1-5; D unresolved. Trimming removed 2 bases at V and 0 bases at J, with 5 bases between. The CDR3 consists of 14 residues. Germline V gives CDR1 MNHEY, CDR2 SVGEGT. CDR3 sequence reads: CASSYVYSNQPQHF. The CDR3 bases are TGTGCCAGCAGTTACGTTTATAGCAATCAGCCCCAGCATTTT.

This chain joins TRBV9 and TRBJ2-3; D ambiguous. CDR3 length equals 14 residues. Germline CDR1 reads SGDLS; CDR2 reads YYNGEE. Trimming shortened V by 0 bases and J by 2 bases, and 7 bases separated the two germline ends. CDR3 sequence: CASSVEVYTDTQYF. As DNA, the CDR3 is TGTGCCAGCAGCGTAGAGGTCTACACAGATACGCAGTATTTT.

The chain combines TRBV10-3 with TRBJ2-1, with 7 bases lining up with TRBD1. The germline V gene encodes CDR1 ENHRY and CDR2 SYGVKD. V gave up 3 bases and J gave up 10 bases; unmatched junction bases: 3. This CDR3 spans 12 amino acids. The CDR3 loop reads CAISDWGQEQFF. As DNA, the CDR3 is TGTGCCATCAGTGACTGGGGACAGGAGCAGTTCTTC.